The clone carrying this T cell receptor (beta chain) was counted only a few times. No antigen is known for it. The V gene lost 0 bases and the J gene lost 13 bases, with 11 bases spanning the gap. The germline V gene encodes CDR1 SGHRS and CDR2 YFSETQ. The CDR3 runs 12 residues. The data stem from a study of T cell responses to AZD1222 COVID-19 vaccine. Study-wide background: Both about-4-week and about-12-week second-dose recipients were combined.

The repertoire was sequenced with immunoSEQ multiplex PCR; TCRdb's copy has only in-frame clones and lacks some. In the table there are more than 150,000 clones, over 80% of which are singletons. General observations from the study: Clonal diversity was possibly underestimated, and white British individuals and females predominated among donors.

This sample comprised peripheral blood, obtained on day 0 of AZD1222 vaccination. The source is an adult in good health. The V call is TRBV5-1, the J call TRBJ2-1; no clear D gene. The CDR3 reads CASSLDGYPQFF. The CDR3, as DNA: TGCGCCAGCAGCTTGGATGGGTATCCTCAGTTCTTC.